This TCR beta chain was sequenced during a study of technical replicates of blood from a few donors (dated by TCRdb to about 2017). Notes on this clone: This clone's antigen is unknown. No base-level quality is on record; no much larger clone is a single base apart.

Trimming removed 5 bases from V and 4 bases from J; the gene matches leave 6 bases unexplained. The CDR3 runs 15 residues from the cysteine to the phenylalanine. Only the CDR3 part of the read is kept: 45 bases, read in frame from the first base. Based on the germline V gene, the CDR1 and CDR2 sequences are SGHNT and YENEEA. Library prep was done by the immunoSEQ multiplex PCR assay. Not all clones reach the TCRdb copy of this immuneACCESS table, which keeps in-frame sequences only. Checked studies attribute under half of the gap to unresolved V genes and leave the rest unexplained. The sample records more than 65,000 clones, nearly 96% of which are singletons. The biggest ten clones account for approximately 0.4% of the sample.

This chain is built from TRBV11-3 and TRBJ2-1; 9 of the junction bases match TRBD2. This receptor was taken from a human donor in good health. Sequenced: T cells isolated from PBMCs. The base sequence is TGTGCCAGCAGCCCTCTAGCGGGGACTTACAATGAGCAGTTCTTC. This sequence encodes CASSPLAGTYNEQFF.